The clone carrying this T cell receptor (beta chain) showed up just once. The CDR3 consists of 15 residues. Germline loops: CDR1 SGHRS, CDR2 YFSETQ. V was clipped by 0 bases and J by 3 bases, with 12 bases between them. Assay: immunoSEQ multiplex PCR; the TCRdb copy retains only in-frame clones and omits some. The data show around 170,000 clones, approximately 91% seen once. These data originate in a study of T cell responses to AZD1222 COVID-19 vaccine. Sample: peripheral blood, taken on day 0 of AZD1222 vaccination. The gene calls are TRBV5-1 and TRBJ1-2, with D possibly matching TRBD1 (5 bases). The clonotype was recovered from an adult in good health. The CDR3 protein is CASSLGVVRDYGYTF. DNA of the CDR3: TGCGCCAGCAGCTTGGGGGTTGTCAGGGACTATGGCTACACCTTC. Full variable domain (outside the CDR3, taken from reference TRBV5-1 and TRBJ1-2): KAGVTQTPRYLIKTRGQQVTLSCSPISGHRSVSWYQQTPGQGLQFLFEYFSETQRNKGNFPGRFSGRQFSNSRSEMNVSTLELGDSALYLCASSLGVVRDYGYTFGSGTRLTVV.